The 28 T cell receptor beta chains presented below share a single source sample, sequenced in a study of OX40 agonist ivuxolimab in advanced cancers. Produced via immunoSEQ multiplex PCR; TCRdb's table is partial and in-frame only. The sample has approximately 80,000 clones, 85% seen once. Source: CD4+ or CD8+ T cells sorted from blood, taken in a trial of the OX40 agonist ivuxolimab. These receptors were taken from an adult with an advanced solid tumor such as melanoma, head and neck, liver or kidney cancer.

This clone was seen a few times. The V and J genes are TRBV6-6 and TRBJ2-7, with D uncertain. The CDR3 length is 11 residues. CDR1 and CDR2 (germline): MNHNY, SVGAGI (reference sequence). V was pared by 5 bases and J by 4 bases, with 6 bases between. The CDR3 DNA sequence: TGTGCCAGCAGTCCCTTTTACGAGCAGTACTTC. As protein: CASSPFYEQYF.

The chain employs TRBV18 and TRBJ1-1, with D hard to call. The germline V gene has CDR1 KGHSH and CDR2 LQKENI. The CDR3 contains 14 residues. Trimming stripped 3 bases from V and 1 base from J, with 9 bases between. The CDR3 loop is CASSPDDANTEAFF. CDR3 coding DNA: TGTGCCAGCTCACCCGACGATGCGAACACTGAAGCTTTCTTT.

J is TRBJ2-2 and V is TRBV11-2, with D unresolved. Germline V gives CDR1 SGHAT, CDR2 FQNNGV. This CDR3 contains 13 residues. V lost 4 bases to trimming and J lost 4 bases, with 7 bases between them. CDR3 coding DNA: TGTGCCAGCAGCTCGACTCCCACCGGGGAGCTGTTTTTT. Protein product: CASSSTPTGELFF.

V and J are TRBV7-2 and TRBJ1-3; no reliable D call. This CDR3 is built from 14 residues. In germline, CDR1 is SGHTA, CDR2 FQGNSA. Trimming shortened V by 7 bases and J by 0 bases, and 10 bases separated the two germline ends. In DNA, the CDR3 is TGTGCCAGCAAGAGGCAGAACTCTGGAAACACCATATATTTT. Protein product: CASKRQNSGNTIYF. The variable domain in full, completed from reference TRBV7-2 and TRBJ1-3, reads GAGVSQSPSNKVTEKGKDVELRCDPISGHTALYWYRQSLGQGLEFLIYFQGNSAPDKSGLPSDRFSAERTGGSVSTLTIQRTQQEDSAVYLCASKRQNSGNTIYFGEGSWLTVV.

The CDR3 region has the DNA TGTGCCAGCAGCCCAGACAGGGGAGTTCGGCCCCAGCATTTT. Translating it yields CASSPDRGVRPQHF. The chain is built from TRBV7-2 and TRBJ1-5, with 8 bases lining up with TRBD1. Germline CDR1 SGHTA, CDR2 FQGNSA. The CDR3 runs 14 residues. J gave up 9 bases and V 5 bases, and 9 bases lay outside the gene matches.

This chain connects TRBV19 to TRBJ2-5; D could derive from TRBD1 or TRBD2 (6 bases each). Trimming removed 8 bases at V and 3 bases at J, with 10 bases between. CDR1 and CDR2 from the germline V gene are LNHDA and SQIVND (reference sequence). The CDR3 contains 12 residues. The CDR3 protein is CASGRGEETQYF. DNA for the CDR3: TGTGCCAGTGGAAGGGGGGAAGAGACCCAGTACTTC.

The chain couples TRBV11-2 to TRBJ2-5; 10 bases fit TRBD2. With 2 bases clipped from V and 4 bases from J, the junction kept 7 bases outside the gene matches. Per the germline V gene, CDR1 is SGHAT and CDR2 is FQNNGV. This CDR3 is built from 16 residues. CDR3 protein: CASSLSPLAGAETQYF. The CDR3 DNA follows: TGTGCCAGCAGCTTATCCCCGCTAGCGGGGGCAGAGACCCAGTACTTC.

CDR3 residues: CASSRSRDEQYF. The CDR3 nucleotides are TGTGCCAGCTCACGTTCCAGGGACGAGCAGTACTTC. The rearrangement uses TRBV18 and TRBJ2-7, with D maybe TRBD1 (5 bases). This CDR3 has 12 residues. V dropped 4 bases and J dropped 5 bases, with 9 bases sitting between them. From germline, CDR1 is KGHSH and CDR2 LQKENI.

This chain joins TRBV27 and TRBJ1-1, with TRBD1 matching 9 bases. CDR3 length equals 17 residues. Germline V gene sequence: CDR1 MNHEY, CDR2 SMNVEV (reference sequence). The V segment lost 2 bases and the J segment 4 bases; nucleotides outside the gene matches: 11. The CDR3 loop is CASSLTTGTGPGTEAFF. The CDR3 nucleotides are TGTGCCAGCAGTTTAACAACCGGGACAGGGCCGGGCACTGAAGCTTTCTTT.

The chain is built from TRBV5-1 and TRBJ1-4; tentatively, D is TRBD1 (5 bases). Trimming stripped 4 bases from V and 8 bases from J, with 18 bases between. The CDR3 is 15 amino acids. Germline lookup yields CDR1 SGHRS and CDR2 YFSETQ. CDR3 region: CASSPGPPRWEKLFF. In DNA, the CDR3 is TGCGCCAGCAGCCCGGGACCTCCGCGCTGGGAAAAACTGTTTTTT.

V is TRBV6-5 and J is TRBJ2-5; D gene ambiguous. V was pared by 6 bases and J by 7 bases, with 12 bases between. Germline lookup yields CDR1 MNHEY and CDR2 SVGAGI. The CDR3 sequence is 12 residues long. The CDR3 sequence: CASRPGIRTQYF. The DNA for the CDR3 is TGTGCCAGCAGACCCGGTATTCGGACCCAGTACTTC.

This chain uses TRBV4-3 with TRBJ1-2; TRBD1 is a possible D gene (5 bases). The CDR3 is 13 residues long. V was trimmed by 0 bases and J by 8 bases, leaving 10 bases between them. Germline CDR1 LGHNA, CDR2 YSLEER. CDR3 DNA: TGCGCCAGCAGCCAAGAGCCAGGGTACGGCTACACCTTC. Translated: CASSQEPGYGYTF.

The J gene is TRBJ1-2, the V gene TRBV7-2, with unresolved D. V gave up 5 bases and J gave up 4 bases, with 8 bases separating them. Per germline, CDR1 SGHTA and CDR2 FQGNSA. This CDR3 spans 12 amino acids. CDR3 nucleotides: TGTGCCAGCAGCCTTCCGTCCTATGGCTACACCTTC. This codes for CASSLPSYGYTF.

The chain uses TRBV7-3 and TRBJ2-3, with 9 positions matching TRBD1. The CDR3 runs 15 residues. V dropped 5 bases and J dropped 1; count of bases not matched to a gene: 4. CDR1 and CDR2 from the germline V gene are SGHTA and FQGTGA. CDR3 residues: CASSPRQGGTDTQYF. The CDR3 nucleotides read TGTGCCAGCAGCCCCAGACAGGGGGGCACAGATACGCAGTATTTT.

The rearrangement uses TRBV9 and TRBJ2-2, with 7 bases identical to TRBD2. The CDR3 covers 15 residues. Per germline, CDR1 SGDLS and CDR2 YYNGEE. With 4 bases clipped from V and 3 bases from J, the junction kept 6 bases outside the gene matches. The CDR3 sequence: CASSTRDYHTGELFF. In nucleotides, the CDR3 is TGTGCCAGCAGCACCCGGGACTACCACACCGGGGAGCTGTTTTTT.

The chain has TRBV7-9 and TRBJ1-1, with 9 bases fitting TRBD1. The CDR3 sequence is 15 residues long. CDR1 and CDR2 from the germline V gene are SEHNR and FQNEAQ (reference sequence). V gave up 8 bases and J gave up 3 bases; unmatched junction bases: 10. The CDR3 DNA reads as TGTGCCAGCGGCAACACAGGGGGCCGGTACACTGAAGCTTTCTTT. This translates into CASGNTGGRYTEAFF.

The chain's CDR3 is CASSPPGGRSYEQYF. CDR3 bases: TGTGCCAGCAGTCCCCCCGGGGGGCGATCCTACGAGCAGTACTTC. The chain uses TRBV6-6 and TRBJ2-7; D might be TRBD2 (7 bases). V lost 5 bases to trimming and J lost 1 base, with 15 bases between them. Germline CDR1 MNHNY, CDR2 SVGAGI (reference sequence). The CDR3 length is 15 residues.

This sequence joins TRBV19 and TRBJ1-2, with 11 positions matching TRBD1. CDR3 length equals 16 residues. V lost 5 bases to trimming and J lost 4 bases; unmatched junction nucleotides: 9. The germline V gene encodes CDR1 LNHDA and CDR2 SQIVND (reference sequence). Here the CDR3 reads CASSVGTGGIGYGYTF. The CDR3 DNA follows: TGTGCCAGTAGTGTTGGGACAGGGGGAATTGGCTATGGCTACACCTTC.

This chain joins TRBV4-3 and TRBJ1-6; D gene unclear. The CDR3 length is 15 residues. Germline assignment: CDR1 LGHNA and CDR2 YSLEER. The V gene lost 4 bases and the J gene lost 8 bases, with 15 bases spanning the gap. The CDR3 coding sequence is TGCGCCAGCAGCCTCGAGGGCGGGGAGTATTCACCCCTCCACTTT. Residues: CASSLEGGEYSPLHF.

The gene calls are TRBV29-1 and TRBJ2-1; D possibly corresponds to TRBD2 (6 bases). V was trimmed by 3 bases and J by 2 bases, leaving 23 bases between them. This CDR3 is 18 amino acids long. Germline CDR1 is SQVTM and CDR2 is ANQGSEA. CDR3 nucleotide sequence: TGCAGCGTTGATTCGGCGGGGTGGCCGAAAAGACCCTACAATGAGCAGTTCTTC. As protein: CSVDSAGWPKRPYNEQFF.

The chain couples TRBV5-1 to TRBJ1-6, with D maybe TRBD1 (6 bases). V was cut by 4 bases and J by 7 bases, with 15 bases left in between. Germline V gene sequence: CDR1 SGHRS, CDR2 YFSETQ. The CDR3 is 15 amino acids. The CDR3 loop is CASSRGAPTNSPLHF. CDR3 nucleotides: TGCGCCAGCAGCCGGGGGGCGCCGACCAATTCACCCCTCCACTTT.

The chain uses TRBV10-3 and TRBJ1-2; possible D gene TRBD1, 6 bases. The germline V and J ends were trimmed by 2 bases and 0 bases, with 25 bases remaining between them. Germline V lookup: CDR1 ENHRY, CDR2 SYGVKD. The CDR3 totals 20 residues. The CDR3 loop is CAISELGGRGGGTTNYGYTF. CDR3 nucleotide sequence: TGTGCCATCAGTGAGCTCGGCGGAAGAGGGGGAGGGACAACTAACTATGGCTACACCTTC.

The chain carries TRBV6-5 and TRBJ2-7; D is uncertain. In germline, CDR1 is MNHEY, CDR2 SVGAGI. This CDR3 has 14 amino acids. The V end lost 0 bases, the J end lost 3 bases, and 9 bases lay between the germline ends. The CDR3 nucleotides are TGTGCCAGCAGTTACTCGTTGGGTGTCTACGAGCAGTACTTC. Translated, it gives CASSYSLGVYEQYF.

This clone turned up a few times. V usage is TRBV7-9 and J usage is TRBJ1-5, with TRBD1 as a possible D gene (6 bases). The length of the CDR3 is 14 residues. Germline V lookup: CDR1 SEHNR, CDR2 FQNEAQ (reference sequence). Trimming stripped 8 bases from V and 0 bases from J, with 11 bases between. In DNA, the CDR3 is TGTGCCAGCTCTCAGGACAGTAGCAATCAGCCCCAGCATTTT. Its protein product is CASSQDSSNQPQHF.

The J gene is TRBJ1-6, the V gene TRBV9; 12 nucleotides align to TRBD1. CDR1 and CDR2 (germline): SGDLS, YYNGEE. The CDR3 covers 15 residues. V trimming: 3 bases; J trimming: 9 bases; junction bases outside the gene matches: 4. In nucleotides, the CDR3 is TGTGCCAGCAGCGGGGGGACAGGGGGCTTTTCACCCCTCCACTTT. It is translated as CASSGGTGGFSPLHF. The full variable domain, completed using reference TRBV9 and TRBJ1-6, is DSGVTQTPKHLITATGQRVTLRCSPRSGDLSVYWYQQSLDQGLQFLIQYYNGEERAKGNILERFSAQQFPDLHSELNLSSLELGDSALYFCASSGGTGGFSPLHFGNGTRLTVT.

The rearrangement links TRBV13 to TRBJ1-6; 9 bases map to TRBD1. In germline, CDR1 is PRHDT, CDR2 FYEKMQ (reference sequence). V lost 5 bases and J lost 7; bases outside the gene matches: 15. The CDR3 contains 18 residues. CDR3 sequence: CASSPRDRDRQVNSPLHF. In DNA form, the CDR3 reads TGTGCCAGCAGCCCGAGGGACAGGGATCGACAAGTGAATTCACCCCTCCACTTT.

This sequence joins TRBV18 and TRBJ2-5, with a weak D call TRBD1 (6 bases). This CDR3 spans 13 amino acids. The V end lost 3 bases, the J end lost 5 bases, and 10 bases lay between the germline ends. CDR1 and CDR2 (germline): KGHSH, LQKENI. The CDR3 is CASSPGDTETQYF. The CDR3 bases are TGTGCCAGCTCACCGGGGGACACTGAGACCCAGTACTTC.

V and J are TRBV11-2 and TRBJ1-1; D perhaps matches TRBD1 (5 bases). The CDR3 covers 15 residues. V lost 2 bases, J lost 1 base, and 11 bases lay in between. From germline, CDR1 is SGHAT and CDR2 FQNNGV. For the CDR3, the DNA is TGTGCCAGCAGCTTATTCCGGGACCCGAACACTGAAGCTTTCTTT. This codes for CASSLFRDPNTEAFF.